These 22 T cell receptor beta chains originate from one sample sequenced in a study of shared clonotypes between healthy human individuals (dated by TCRdb to the early 2020s). The receptor library was made with the immunoSEQ multiplex PCR assay. Held by TCRdb, this immuneACCESS table contains in-frame sequences only and omits some clones. Under half of the omission traces to an unresolved V gene where checked; the cause of the rest is unknown. Counted in this sample were roughly 500,000 clones; 79% of them appeared once. The biggest ten clones account for 10% to 15% of the sample. Material: PBMCs. The receptor source for this set is a woman aged 40 to 49 in good health. Some clones in this sample may be carry-over from other donors' samples.

This rearrangement joins TRBV18 to TRBJ2-3; TRBD2 agrees at 13 bases. The J segment lost 1 base and the V segment lost 2 bases, leaving 0 bases of the junction unmatched. The germline CDR1 and CDR2 sequences are KGHSH and LQKENI. The CDR3 runs 16 residues. The DNA of the CDR3 is TGTGCCAGCTCACCAGGACTAGCGGGAGGCACAGATACGCAGTATTTT. It yields the protein CASSPGLAGGTDTQYF.

The V gene is TRBV11-2, the J gene TRBJ2-3, with TRBD2 matching over 14 bases. Germline V CDR1 and CDR2: SGHAT, FQNNGV. The CDR3 is 18 residues long. The V and J ends lost 6 bases and 0 bases, in that order; junction bases with no gene match: 8. The chain's CDR3 is CASSIGLAGGRSTDTQYF. CDR3 nucleotide sequence: TGTGCCAGCAGTATAGGACTAGCGGGAGGACGTAGCACAGATACGCAGTATTTT.

This sequence joins TRBV5-1 and TRBJ1-6, with D unclear. The CDR3 loop spans 14 amino acids. V dropped 2 bases and J dropped 6 bases, with 9 bases sitting between them. CDR1 is SGHRS and CDR2 is YFSETQ in the germline V gene. CDR3 protein: CASSFRTSNSPLHF. The CDR3 DNA reads TGCGCCAGCAGCTTTCGGACGAGTAATTCACCCCTCCACTTT.

The V and J genes are TRBV18 and TRBJ1-1; D remains unclear. Per germline, CDR1 KGHSH and CDR2 LQKENI. Trimming removed 6 bases from V and 4 bases from J, with 18 bases in between. The CDR3 spans 15 residues. The CDR3, as DNA: TGTGCCAGCTCCCTCACCAATTACGCTATCACTGAAGCTTTCTTT. Its translation is CASSLTNYAITEAFF.

The gene calls are TRBV5-1 and TRBJ2-7; D perhaps matches TRBD2 (7 bases). The CDR3 has 13 residues. Trimming took off 7 bases at V and 5 bases at J, with 16 bases between the two ends. The germline V gene has CDR1 SGHRS and CDR2 YFSETQ. CDR3 protein: CASSPGGANEQYF. The CDR3 nucleotides read TGCGCCAGCTCTCCGGGGGGCGCCAACGAGCAGTACTTC.

CDR3 bases: TGTGCCAGCAGCCAAGATGGGCCCACCGGAGCTTTCTTT. Its protein is CASSQDGPTGAFF. The chain has TRBV4-2 and TRBJ1-1, with D unresolved. Between the trimmed V and J ends, which lost 0 bases and 10 bases, there was a span of 12 bases. The CDR3 is 13 amino acids. Germline V gives CDR1 LGHNA, CDR2 YNFKEQ.

The chain is built from TRBV5-1 and TRBJ2-5; TRBD1 agrees at 9 bases. Trimming cost V 4 bases and J 5 bases; bases outside gene matches: 6. The CDR3 contains 14 residues. The germline V gene encodes CDR1 SGHRS and CDR2 YFSETQ. The chain's CDR3 is CASSKTGGRETQYF. The CDR3 coding sequence is TGCGCCAGCAGCAAGACAGGGGGACGGGAGACCCAGTACTTC.

Regarding this clone: Different DNA sequences within this sample yield the same CDR3. The chain combines TRBV7-3 with TRBJ2-5; D may correspond to TRBD1 or TRBD2 (5 bases each). Trimming cost V 4 bases and J 4 bases, with 10 bases left between them. The CDR3 spans 13 residues. CDR1 is SGHTA and CDR2 is FQGTGA in the germline V gene. The DNA of the CDR3 is TGTGCCAGCAGCTCGGGGCAAGGAGAGACCCAGTACTTC. Amino acids: CASSSGQGETQYF.

The chain links TRBV11-2 to TRBJ2-7; D not resolved. The germline V gene has CDR1 SGHAT and CDR2 FQNNGV. V was cut by 0 bases and J by 6 bases, with 15 bases left in between. The CDR3 extends over 15 amino acids. This chain's CDR3 is CASSLEAGGSFEQYF. The DNA for the CDR3 is TGTGCCAGCAGCTTAGAGGCAGGTGGGTCTTTCGAGCAGTACTTC.

Only one count was recorded for this clone. V is TRBV6-1 and J is TRBJ1-2; TRBD1 matches 12 bases. CDR3 size: 19 residues. Germline-derived CDR1 and CDR2 are MNHNS and SASEGT. V shed 1 base, J shed 7 bases, and the junction held 16 bases outside the gene matches. CDR3 loop: CASSEDGRDRGLVSGGYTF. CDR3 in DNA: TGTGCCAGCAGTGAAGACGGCCGGGACAGGGGGCTAGTGTCTGGTGGCTACACCTTC.

The chain has TRBV6-1 and TRBJ1-1; D is possibly TRBD1 (5 bases). Germline-derived CDR1 and CDR2 are MNHNS and SASEGT. This CDR3 region has 14 residues. Trimming stripped 4 bases from V and 5 bases from J, with 14 bases between. Here the CDR3 DNA reads TGTGCCAGCAGTGTGAAGGTGGGGGGGACTGAAGCTTTCTTT. It translates to CASSVKVGGTEAFF.

This chain links TRBV10-1 with TRBJ2-7; TRBD1 matches 7 bases. This CDR3 comprises 14 residues. With V trimmed by 7 bases and J by 2 bases, 8 bases remained unmatched. The V gene's germline CDR1 is WNHNN and CDR2 SYGVQD (reference sequence). The chain's CDR3 is CASKMGTETYEQYF. The CDR3, as DNA: TGCGCCAGCAAAATGGGGACAGAGACCTACGAGCAGTACTTC.

The chain combines TRBV10-3 with TRBJ2-2; the match to TRBD2 covers 11 bases. Trimming removed 10 bases from V and 3 bases from J; junction bases left unmatched: 1. This CDR3 is built from 13 residues. Germline loops: CDR1 ENHRY, CDR2 SYGVKD. CDR3 DNA: TGTGCCACGGGACTAGCGGACACCGGGGAGCTGTTTTTT. Translation: CATGLADTGELFF.

The J gene is TRBJ1-2, the V gene TRBV6-5; TRBD1 matches at 7 bases. The CDR3 sequence is 16 residues long. Germline V gene data show CDR1 as MNHEY and CDR2 as SVGAGI. The V and J ends lost 0 bases and 6 bases, in that order; junction bases with no gene match: 10. The CDR3 sequence: CASSYSPGGPVNGYTF. CDR3 coding DNA: TGTGCCAGCAGTTACTCCCCAGGGGGGCCAGTTAATGGCTACACCTTC.

The rearrangement links TRBV27 to TRBJ1-2; 9 positions match TRBD1. Germline CDR1 and CDR2: MNHEY and SMNVEV (reference sequence). CDR3 length: 14 amino acids. Trimming took 6 bases from V and 8 from J; bases not matched to a gene: 10. The CDR3 DNA reads TGTGCCAGCAGGGTCACAGGGGGCTTTGTAGGCTACACCTTC. Amino acid sequence: CASRVTGGFVGYTF.

V usage is TRBV4-2 and J usage is TRBJ2-4; D is ambiguous. The CDR3 spans 13 residues. V was shortened by 1 base and J by 6 bases, with 7 bases between the two germline ends. Looked up from germline, CDR1 is LGHNA and CDR2 is YNFKEQ. CDR3 region: CASSQGVGNIQYF. In DNA, the CDR3 is TGTGCCAGCAGCCAAGGAGTCGGAAACATTCAGTACTTC.

The chain joins TRBV9 to TRBJ2-3; 10 bases fit TRBD1. The CDR3 loop spans 14 amino acids. Germline lookup yields CDR1 SGDLS and CDR2 YYNGEE. Germline trimming cut 2 bases from V and 5 bases from J; bases unmatched to any gene: 2. CDR3 DNA sequence: TGTGCCAGCAGCGTCGGGACAGGGGTAGATACGCAGTATTTT. It is translated as CASSVGTGVDTQYF. Variable domain in full (rest from reference TRBV9 and TRBJ2-3): DSGVTQTPKHLITATGQRVTLRCSPRSGDLSVYWYQQSLDQGLQFLIQYYNGEERAKGNILERFSAQQFPDLHSELNLSSLELGDSALYFCASSVGTGVDTQYFGPGTRLTVL.

The sample holds a few counts of this clone. V usage is TRBV6-4 and J usage is TRBJ2-1; 7 nucleotides align to TRBD1. V lost 2 bases and J lost 7; bases outside the gene matches: 5. This CDR3 is 14 amino acids long. CDR1 is MRHNA, CDR2 SNTAGT, per germline. CDR3 region: CASSDGPGGNEQFF. The DNA for the CDR3 is TGTGCCAGCAGTGACGGGCCAGGGGGTAATGAGCAGTTCTTC.

The gene calls are TRBV19 and TRBJ2-7; D gene unclear. V was shortened by 1 base and J by 6 bases, with 13 bases between the two germline ends. The CDR3 extends over 14 amino acids. CDR1 and CDR2 from the germline V gene are LNHDA and SQIVND (reference sequence). CDR3 in DNA: TGTGCCAGTAGTATAGCGAAGGGAATTGGCGAGCAGTACTTC. Translation: CASSIAKGIGEQYF.

The rearrangement links TRBV19 to TRBJ1-1; perhaps TRBD1 as D (5 bases). The length of the CDR3 is 14 residues. Trimming left V 8 bases short and J 0 bases short, with 13 bases between. Germline lookup yields CDR1 LNHDA and CDR2 SQIVND (reference sequence). CDR3 coding DNA: TGTGCCAGTTCCGAGGGCAGGGTGAACACTGAAGCTTTCTTT. It encodes CASSEGRVNTEAFF.

Concerning this clone: The identical CDR3 is also encoded by other nucleotide sequences in the sample. The chain has TRBV9 and TRBJ2-2; 7 bases are a match to TRBD2. CDR1 is SGDLS and CDR2 is YYNGEE in the germline V gene. J gave up 5 bases and V 0 bases, and 4 bases lay outside the gene matches. This CDR3 has 15 residues. CDR3 sequence: CASSVGGSGTGELFF. CDR3 sequence (DNA): TGTGCCAGCAGCGTAGGCGGGAGTGGTACCGGGGAGCTGTTTTTT.

The gene calls are TRBV18 and TRBJ1-1; D is perhaps TRBD1 (5 bases). The CDR3 covers 16 residues. The V gene lost 6 bases and the J gene lost 0 bases, with 17 bases spanning the gap. CDR1 and CDR2 from the germline V gene are KGHSH and LQKENI. The CDR3 bases are TGTGCCAGCTCGCCGTTAATTGACAGCCTGAACACTGAAGCTTTCTTT. It encodes CASSPLIDSLNTEAFF. Combining the CDR3 with reference TRBV18 and TRBJ1-1 gives the whole variable domain NAGVMQNPRHLVRRRGQEARLRCSPMKGHSHVYWYRQLPEEGLKFMVYLQKENIIDESGMPKERFSAEFPKEGPSILRIQQVVRGDSAAYFCASSPLIDSLNTEAFFGQGTRLTVV.